Sequencing of this T cell receptor (beta chain) was carried out in a study of T cell repertoires in cytomegalovirus infection (dated by TCRdb to about 2019). Regarding the complete study: Peptide stimulations targeted recently identified HLA-C-restricted CMV epitopes, whose presentation resists viral immunomodulation, together with well-studied HLA-B-restricted epitopes. Donor HLA type was relevant to the analysis, as public TCR beta signatures indicated carriage of CMV infection together with the matching HLA type. Overall results and qualifications from the work: The ex vivo response was dominated by HLA-C-restricted CMV-specific TCR beta clonotypes, which also provided the single most frequent clonotype in two of eight donors. Cumulative frequency of public TCR beta family members discriminated carriers of CMV infection plus the relevant HLA type in this cohort and an independent 352-donor cohort.

From its cysteine to its phenylalanine, the CDR3 spans 16 amino acids. CDR3 DNA only is kept here, 48 bases in frame from base 1. The germline V and J ends show losses of 6 bases and 2 bases respectively, and no gene match explains 7 bases of the junction. CDR1 LNHDA and CDR2 SQIVND are derived from the germline V gene (reference sequence). Sequencer: Illumina HiSeq 1500. TCRdb passed the public sequencing reads through fastp at Q25 and MiXCR, retaining productive beta sequences. For every CDR3 protein sequence, its rows merge into one entry that carries the most common genes and DNA. Recorded for this sample are 380,000 or so distinct CDR3 sequences; nearly 35% of them occurred a single time. The top ten constitute roughly 14% of the sample. Comments on this clonotype: It lacks a known antigen. Per-base quality was not reported, and no clone a single base away is much larger than it.

The sample's treatment or condition, from its label and the paper: in vitro stimulation with specific CMV peptide epitopes to enrich CMV-specific T cells. The specimen was cultured PBMCs, collected from culture after CMV antigen stimulation. This TCR derives from a human donor in good health (CMV status not recorded). Some clones in this sample may be carry-over from other donors' samples. The chain employs TRBV19 and TRBJ2-7, and TRBD2 aligns with 13 junction nucleotides. The sequence in DNA is TGTGCCAGTAGCCGGACTAGCGGGAGTAGTGCCTACGAGCAGTACTTC. This codes for CASSRTSGSSAYEQYF.